A selection of T cell receptor beta chains follows, all from one sample in a study of blood T cell repertoires in COVID-19. Sequencing was performed with immunoSEQ multiplex PCR; in TCRdb, only in-frame clones are kept and a portion is missing. The profile shows 190,000 or so clones, approximately 82% of them singletons. The specimen was peripheral blood. The receptors here all came from a man in his forties or fifties with active or convalescent COVID-19. The CDR3 runs from the conserved cysteine through the conserved F or W. Fields, in order: V gene, CDR3 protein.

>TRBV24-1
CATSHSQNRNTEAFF
>TRBV2
CASRAGGLRGYTF
>TRBV5-4
CASSFRDINSPLHF
>TRBV30
CAWTTGTGFFGTEAFF
>TRBV28
CASSFRGGPKAQHF
>TRBV6-5
CASSYSGTNYEQYF
>TRBV7-2
CASSLGGTGHNEQFF
>TRBV7-9
CASSLAGDLETQYF
>TRBV5-4
CASSSFTGTGGGYGYTF
>TRBV7-9
CASSRQGKVVNEKLFF
>TRBV19
CASNSHIAGNTIYF
>TRBV5-6
CASMPTGRRTEAFF
>TRBV4-1
CASSPSGASPSYEQYF
>TRBV2
CASSLYSDGYTF
>TRBV12-5
CASGPQGTEAFF
>TRBV7-9
CASSPEGLPGNTIYF
>TRBV9
CASNAQGSGELFF
>TRBV19
CASRGRRSERAEAFF
>TRBV7-9
CASSLRGQGSYEQYF
>TRBV28
CASSSRLAVSYEQYF
>TRBV9
CASNRGGFDSPLHF
>TRBV7-3
CASSEKPLYGYTF
>TRBV6-1
CASRPEGTANPKAFF
>TRBV7-9
CASSRQPQETQYF